The sequence of this T cell receptor beta chain was determined in a study of T-cell reconstitution after alpha-beta-depleted transplantation in children listed by TCRdb under 2016. Regarding the study in general: Using TCR repertoire profiling, the study quantitatively followed how T-cell immune reconstitution unfolded in children after TCRalphabeta/CD19-depleted allogeneic hematopoietic cell transplantation. Summary of the overall study and its limitations: Hyperexpanded clone frequencies declined over subsequent months; after one year, T-cell counts and TCRbeta diversity were mostly attributed to newly produced T cells. About two months after transplant, the apparently early recovery of alphabetaT-cell counts reportedly depended on just several hundred clones that had expanded rapidly and came from non-depleted graft cells. In some patients, the high TCRbeta diversity seen at day 60 was put down to recipient T cells and intrathymic progenitors that had survived conditioning.

This specimen's treatment or condition label, per the study, means: allogeneic hematopoietic cell transplantation with graft depleted of TCRalphabeta T cells and CD19 B cells. The children who served as transplant recipients had been given grafts of TCRalphabeta/CD19-depleted allogeneic hematopoietic cells. Sequences LGHNA (CDR1) and YSLEER (CDR2) are obtained from the germline V gene. Reading from cysteine to phenylalanine, the CDR3 counts 16 amino acids. Solely the CDR3 DNA is kept, with 48 bases framed from the first base. Trimming removed 3 bases from V and 1 base from J, leaving 12 bases between the germline ends. This clonotype was counted a few times. The specificity of this receptor is unknown. Base qualities are not recorded, but no much larger clone differs from it by a single base. The library was built by means of PCR. TCRdb lists the instrument as Illumina HiSeq 2500. Molecular barcoding was employed in the preparation of TCR libraries, with unique molecular identifiers being used to normalize TCRbeta repertoire quantification. The public reads were run again by TCRdb, first through fastp at Q25 and then through MiXCR, and only productive beta chains were kept. Rows with a matching CDR3 protein are joined into one entry that keeps the most common DNA and genes. This sample has 300,000 to 400,000 distinct CDR3 sequences in its table, and around 15% of those were observed once. The ten largest clonotypes hold just over 40% of the sample.

This TCR derives from a male patient between 2 and 9 years old who had a stem cell transplant for acute lymphoblastic leukemia, so the T cells may come from the graft donor. The chain joins TRBV4-3 to TRBJ2-2, with a tentative D gene TRBD2 over 6 matching bases. The sequencing here drew on PBMCs, mostly from graft donor cells, taken 360 days after TCRalphabeta/CD19-depleted stem cell transplant. The CDR3 region has the sequence CASSQAGTLNTGELFF. The DNA sequence is TGCGCCAGCAGCCAGGCCGGGACTCTGAACACCGGGGAGCTGTTTTTT.